Listed below are T cell receptor beta chains from one sample, sequenced in a study of vaccination and CD4 T cells after COVID-19. Their cognate antigens are unknown. TCRdb fed the PCR reads into MiXCR, producing one record per CDR3 protein. The sample comprises about 9,200 distinct CDR3 sequences, 60% to 70% of which are singletons, and approximately 17% rests with the top ten. The sequenced sample was CD4+ T cells from blood, cultured in vitro. The receptor source for this set is a human donor who had recovered from COVID-19. The CDR3 runs from the conserved cysteine through the conserved F or W. A D gene is named only where the DNA matches it firmly. Only some rows state a clone size, as once, few, many or a class for expanded clones.

. TRBJ2-2 TRBV7-9 13 once CASSFVVGGELFF TGTGCCAGCAGCTTTGTTGTGGGCGGGGAGCTGTTTTTT
. TRBJ2-7 TRBV10-1 16 . CASSISGDRLSYEQYF TGCGCCAGCAGTATCAGTGGGGACCGACTCTCCTACGAGCAGTACTTC
. TRBJ2-7 TRBV7-9 12 . CASSLSEGELLF TGTGCCAGCAGCTTATCGGAGGGAGAACTTTTGTTC
TRBD1 TRBJ2-7 TRBV7-2 14 . CASSPGQVGHEQYF TGTGCCAGCAGCCCGGGACAGGTGGGGCACGAGCAGTACTTC
. TRBJ1-1 TRBV7-8 16 . CASSLHVIQGGTEAFF TGTGCCAGCAGCCTACATGTGATACAGGGCGGCACTGAAGCTTTCTTT
. TRBJ1-1 TRBV7-9 14 . CASSFPGQRTEAFF TGTGCCAGCAGCTTTCCGGGGCAGAGGACTGAAGCTTTCTTT
. TRBJ1-1 TRBV30 12 few CAWSGGRAEAFF TGTGCCTGGAGTGGGGGTAGGGCTGAAGCTTTCTTT
. TRBJ1-5 TRBV7-2 14 . CASSLTGRRQPQHF TGTGCCAGCAGCTTAACGGGCCGTCGGCAGCCCCAGCATTTT
. TRBJ1-1 TRBV7-2 13 . CASSLSWGREAFF TGTGCCAGCAGCTTAAGCTGGGGACGTGAAGCTTTCTTT
TRBD2 TRBJ2-1 TRBV24-1 15 . CATSDFTSGYQEQFF TGTGCCACCAGTGATTTCACTAGCGGGTACCAAGAGCAGTTCTTC
. TRBJ1-2 TRBV7-9 13 . CASSPRDLYGYTF TGTGCCAGCAGCCCCAGGGATCTCTATGGCTACACCTTC
. TRBJ1-5 TRBV12-3/TRBV12-4 13 . CASTNPGNQPQHF TGTGCCAGCACCAACCCGGGGAATCAGCCCCAGCATTTT
. TRBJ1-1 TRBV16 14 . CASSQGPRRTEAFF TGTGCCAGCAGCCAAGGCCCCCGTAGGACTGAAGCTTTCTTC
. TRBJ2-1 TRBV6-5 14 . CASSYRRVYNEQFF TGTGCCAGCAGTTACCGAAGAGTCTACAATGAGCAGTTCTTC
TRBD1 TRBJ2-6 TRBV6-1 17 once CASSQLQGAAGANVLTF TGTGCCAGCAGTCAACTACAGGGGGCAGCTGGGGCCAACGTCCTGACTTTC
TRBD2 TRBJ2-5 TRBV29-1 12 few CSAGLGEETQYF TGCAGCGCCGGACTAGGAGAAGAGACCCAGTACTTC
. TRBJ2-2 TRBV15 14 . CATSPTSSAGELFF TGTGCCACCAGCCCTACCTCTAGCGCCGGGGAGCTGTTTTTT
. TRBJ2-2 TRBV5-1 12 . CASSPGSGELFF TGCGCCAGCAGCCCTGGGTCCGGGGAGCTGTTTTTT
. TRBJ2-7 TRBV5-8 16 . CASSRHLTRSSYEQYF TGTGCCAGCAGCCGACACCTAACACGTAGCTCCTACGAGCAGTACTTC
. TRBJ1-2 TRBV6-2/TRBV6-3 16 few CASSYRSAPTQGGYTF TGTGCCAGCAGTTATCGGTCAGCGCCTACGCAAGGTGGCTACACCTTC
TRBD1 TRBJ1-2 TRBV20-1 13 few CSASRDSLYGYTF TGCAGTGCCAGCCGGGACAGCCTCTATGGCTACACCTTC
TRBD1 TRBJ1-5 TRBV30 13 . CAWSGQGHQPQHF TGTGCCTGGAGTGGACAGGGCCATCAGCCCCAGCATTTT
TRBD2 TRBJ2-1 TRBV14 19 . CASSQRPYLAGGPLGEQFF TGTGCCAGCAGCCAAAGACCCTACCTAGCGGGGGGCCCCCTCGGCGAGCAGTTCTTC
. TRBJ1-1 TRBV6-5 16 once CASSYSRRTMNTEAFF TGTGCCAGCAGTTACTCGAGACGGACCATGAACACTGAAGCTTTCTTT
. TRBJ1-1 TRBV12-3/TRBV12-4 12 once CASSRFNTEAFF TGTGCCAGCAGCCGCTTCAACACTGAAGCTTTCTTT
. TRBJ1-1 TRBV9 13 . CASSVGPNTEAFF TGTGCCAGCAGCGTAGGGCCGAACACTGAAGCTTTCTTT
TRBD2 TRBJ2-3 TRBV29-1 16 . CSVKGLAEASTDTQYF TGCAGCGTTAAGGGACTAGCGGAGGCTAGCACAGATACGCAGTATTTT
TRBD2 TRBJ2-1 TRBV5-5 15 . CASSLLEREANEQFF TGTGCCAGCAGCTTGCTCGAGCGGGAGGCCAATGAGCAGTTCTTC
TRBD1 TRBJ1-6 TRBV18 14 . CASSPDRGNSPLHF TGTGCCAGCTCACCCGACAGGGGTAATTCACCCCTCCACTTT
. TRBJ1-1 TRBV2 11 few CASSSGTEAFF TGTGCCAGCAGCAGTGGAACTGAAGCTTTCTTT
TRBD1 TRBJ1-2 TRBV19 15 few CASKDRGRADYGYTF TGTGCCAGTAAGGACAGGGGGCGCGCTGACTATGGCTACACCTTC
TRBD1 TRBJ2-1 TRBV6-1 17 few CASTKVTGGKVDNEQFF TGTGCCAGCACCAAGGTGACAGGGGGCAAAGTAGACAATGAGCAGTTCTTC